Reported below is one TCR beta chain. The record originates from a study of preoperative IRX-2 immunotherapy in early breast cancer. Treatment noted: preoperative locoregional IRX-2 cytokine immunotherapy. This phase Ib study tested locoregional IRX-2 cytokine immunotherapy given before surgery. Data came from immunoSEQ multiplex PCR; TCRdb stores just in-frame clones and leaves some out. Among under 35,000 clones listed, 82% were seen once. The biological material was taken from a patient treated with IRX-2 immunotherapy. This receptor was taken from a human donor with breast cancer.

This chain's CDR3 is CASSPDHSTDTQYF. The CDR3 bases are TGTGCCAGCAGCCCGGACCACTCCACAGATACGCAGTATTTT. This chain links TRBV7-1 with TRBJ2-3; D unresolved. TRBV7-1 is designated an ORF whose function remains uncertain. Trimming left V 5 bases short and J 2 bases short, with 11 bases between. The CDR3 contains 14 residues.